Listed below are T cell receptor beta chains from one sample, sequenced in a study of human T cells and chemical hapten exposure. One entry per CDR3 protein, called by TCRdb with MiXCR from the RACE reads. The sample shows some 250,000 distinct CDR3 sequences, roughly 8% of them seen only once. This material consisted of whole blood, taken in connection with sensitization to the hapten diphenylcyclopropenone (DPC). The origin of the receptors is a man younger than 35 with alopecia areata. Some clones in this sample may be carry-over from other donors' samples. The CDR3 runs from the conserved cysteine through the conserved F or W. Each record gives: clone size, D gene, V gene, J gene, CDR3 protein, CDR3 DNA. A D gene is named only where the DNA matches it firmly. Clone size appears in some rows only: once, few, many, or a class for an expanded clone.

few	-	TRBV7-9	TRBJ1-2	CATGPTGSYGYTF	TGTGCCACGGGGCCAACCGGGAGCTATGGCTACACCTTC
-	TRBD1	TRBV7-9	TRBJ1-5	CASSSQGFNQPQHF	TGTGCCAGCAGTTCACAGGGGTTTAATCAGCCCCAGCATTTT
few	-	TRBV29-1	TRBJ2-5	CSVDPSGSKETQYF	TGCAGCGTTGATCCCAGCGGATCCAAAGAGACCCAGTACTTC
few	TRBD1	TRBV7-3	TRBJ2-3	CASSPEAGTGTDTQYF	TGTGCCAGCAGCCCCGAGGCCGGGACAGGCACAGATACGCAGTATTTT
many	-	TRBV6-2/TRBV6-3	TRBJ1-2	CASSPPADGPYGYTF	TGTGCCAGCAGCCCACCGGCGGACGGGCCCTATGGCTACACCTTC
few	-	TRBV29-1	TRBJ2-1	CSVEQGVSYNEQFF	TGCAGCGTAGAACAGGGCGTCTCCTACAATGAGCAGTTCTTC
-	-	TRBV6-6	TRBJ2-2	CASSYMDTGELFF	TGTGCCAGCAGTTACATGGACACCGGGGAGCTGTTTTTT
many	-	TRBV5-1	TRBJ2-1	CASSLAGGNEQFF	TGCGCCAGCAGCTTGGCCGGGGGAAATGAGCAGTTCTTC
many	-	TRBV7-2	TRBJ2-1	CASSLIYRAGNEQFF	TGTGCCAGCAGCTTAATATATCGGGCGGGAAACGAGCAGTTCTTC
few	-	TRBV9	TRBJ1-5	CASSVAPLNQPQHF	TGTGCCAGCAGCGTAGCTCCCCTCAATCAGCCCCAGCATTTT
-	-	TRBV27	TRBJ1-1	CASSLSTAGNTEAFF	TGTGCCAGCAGTTTATCGACGGCAGGGAACACTGAAGCTTTCTTT
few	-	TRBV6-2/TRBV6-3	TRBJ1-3	CASRAEFSGNTIYF	TGTGCCAGCAGAGCGGAGTTCTCTGGAAACACCATATATTTT